This TCR beta chain comes out of a study of blood T cells in healthy people across ages (dated by TCRdb to between 2014 and 2016). Background for the entire study: Template switching captured roughly one uniquely barcoded TCR beta cDNA molecule per two T cells in model experiments. Age-related changes in TCR beta repertoire diversity were measured in the study by deep sequencing normalized with unique cDNA molecular identifiers. The donors were split into four age groups: young (average 16 years), middle-aged (39), aged (approximately 60) and long-lived (approximately 80). For two donors (one aged 18 to 29 and one aged 80 or older), the study analyzed two additional independent replicas of 1 million unique cDNA reads from the same blood draw.

Systemically healthy Caucasian individuals from Russia, some 40 in total and aged about 6 to 100 years, were included as donors. Each donor gave about 9.7 milliliters of peripheral blood, drawn into EDTA-treated Vacutainer tubes. Ficoll-Paque density-gradient centrifugation was used to isolate PBMCs, with at least 7 million obtained per sample. Trizol reagent was used to extract total RNA from PBMCs, with at least 5.5 micrograms per sample. For every donor, an aliquot of PBMCs went through flow cytometry to measure the percentages of naive CD45RAhigh/CD27high T cells. What the study reported, not specific to this receptor: Estimates of total diversity from one million sequenced T cells were regarded as lower bounds and underestimates. There was a strong correlation between observed TCR beta diversity and the percentage of naive T cells measured by flow cytometry. Compared with the aged group, the long-lived group had more naive CD4+ T cells, fewer expanded clones and increased TCR diversity, suggesting age selection. Conclusive comparison of naive and antigen-experienced compartments was prevented by the profiling of bulk unsorted PBMCs. As age increased, observed TCR beta diversity per million T cells dropped in a roughly linear way, and a significant reduction was already evident by age 40. Because donor CMV infection status was unknown, age-related changes in expanded clonotypes were potentially confounded.

This clonotype appeared a few times. No antigen is known for it. No qualities accompany the bases; no much larger clone lies one base away. Library creation used 5' RACE. Data came from an Illumina HiSeq 2500. A second PCR of about 6 to 12 cycles was performed with a sample-barcoded 5' primer and a J-beta primer mix. Each TCR beta cDNA molecule received a unique molecular identifier from a template-switch 5' adaptor carrying 12 random nucleotides. Each sample yielded at least 3 million CDR3-containing paired-end reads. The Mint cDNA synthesis kit, primed by a TRBC-specific oligonucleotide, was used to synthesize first-strand cDNA from all RNA. After uracil-DNA glycosylase treatment, a first 18-cycle PCR used universal primers M1SS and BC2_uni_R on all cDNA. The study's processing was this. Normalization of each sample was performed by random selection of 1 million high-quality reads, each carrying a distinct molecular identifier. Reads with shared molecular identifiers were discarded instead of being binned into consensus sequences. MiTCR, set to a Q25 quality threshold and the strictest error-elimination algorithm, was used for CDR3 identification, clonotype clustering and error correction. Lower-bound total TCR beta diversity was estimated with a nonparametric unseen species model using Euler transformation. TCRdb reran the public reads through fastp at Q25 and MiXCR, keeping productive beta chains. Identical CDR3 proteins give one entry, which carries the most common genes and DNA. The V and J calls, along with clone size, are taken from TCRdb and not from the paper's own processing. Recorded for this sample are hundreds of thousands of distinct CDR3 sequences; around a quarter of them occurred a single time. The ten largest clones capture 3% of the sample.

The same sample was also used in a study of T cells of mothers and their children. From that second study: Donors were nine systemically healthy Caucasian individuals: three mothers and their six children. cDNA synthesis consumed the entire amount of extracted RNA, loaded at about 1.6 ug RNA in each 15 ul reaction. Sample barcodes and 2-4 random nucleotides were added via the M1S primer in the second PCR. Over 8.5 million TCR beta CDR3 reads were obtained for each mother, and millions of reads were obtained for each child. TCR recombination output is similarly shaped by thymic selection in related and unrelated pairs, with a minor effect exerted by inherited differences. Normalized repertoire overlap was always found to be slightly, but never significantly, higher in related mother-child pairs than in unrelated mother-child pairs. No persistent microchimeric T cell clones were detected, at a sensitivity of roughly 96 clones per million clonotypes. In the study, deep NGS was used to compare the TCR beta repertoires of mothers and children, and features distinguishing related mother-child pairs from unrelated individuals were sought. On average, the children were around 11 +/- 4 years old, while the mothers were roughly 36 +/- 4 years old. After adapter ligation was performed with NEBNext reagents, the libraries were sequenced on an Illumina HiSeq 2000 with 100+100 nt paired-end reads. To prevent cross-contamination, the mother and child libraries were prepared a month apart and were sequenced in separate runs. Between roughly 500,000 and 2,300,000 distinct TCR beta clonotypes were identified per donor. Naive TCR beta clonotypes were estimated from low-frequency clonotypes matched to each donor's FACS-determined naive share, without sorting.

The TCR comes from a boy aged 10-17 years in good health. Sequences were obtained from blood.

This receptor has the CDR3 CASSKTQTVQEFKDSSYEQYF. The DNA reads TGTGCCAGCAGCAAAACTCAAACGGTCCAAGAATTTAAGGACAGTTCCTACGAGCAGTACTTC. This sequence uses TRBV21-1 and TRBJ2-5; the table's TRBD1 call for D was not verified on the DNA. The DNA matches TRBJ2-7 better at its end, which makes the J call doubtful. TRBV21-1 is tagged as a pseudogene. From its cysteine to its phenylalanine, the CDR3 spans 21 amino acids. Only the CDR3 DNA is retained, 63 bases long and in frame from the first base.